The T cell receptor beta chain under discussion was sequenced for a study of PD-1 blockade in classical Hodgkin lymphoma. Study-wide points: Relapsed/refractory patients reportedly had lower baseline diversity than newly diagnosed patients. Baseline diversity in complete responders resembled that of newly diagnosed patients. CD8+ TCR diversity did not rise significantly by C4D1, unlike CD4+.

Assay used: immunoSEQ multiplex PCR; TCRdb lists only in-frame clones, some missing. In the table there are about 46,000 clones, around 74% of which are singletons. Specified time point: cycle 4 day 1 (C4D1), after about 6 weeks of nivolumab. After autologous stem cell transplantation all patients relapsed, and prior brentuximab vedotin exposure differed between cohorts. The CDR3 extends over 16 amino acids. Trimming cost V 4 bases and J 4 bases, with 17 bases left between them. The germline CDR1 and CDR2 sequences are SGHDT and YYEEEE. Concerning this clone itself: What it binds is not known.

The J gene is TRBJ1-4, the V gene TRBV5-6; possible D gene TRBD1, 5 bases. This specimen consisted of peripheral blood mononuclear cells (PBMCs), obtained before the fourth cycle of nivolumab. The sequence derives from a human donor with classical Hodgkin lymphoma. Here the CDR3 reads CASSLGAGGINEKLFF. The CDR3 region has the DNA TGTGCCAGCAGCCTCGGAGCCGGGGGAATTAATGAAAAACTGTTTTTT.